This passage covers 20 T cell receptor beta chains from one sample sequenced in a study of cytomegalovirus exposure and HLA in healthy donors (dated 2017 in TCRdb). The library was generated by the immunoSEQ multiplex PCR assay. The multiplex PCR relied on a mix of 60 forward primers for TCR Vbeta segments and 13 reverse primers for TCR Jbeta segments. Held by TCRdb, this immuneACCESS table contains in-frame sequences only and omits some clones. Under half of the omission traces to an unresolved V gene where checked; the cause of the rest is unknown. This sample holds some 120,000 clones; roughly two thirds were observed only once. The top ten hold around 1.6% of the sample. The sequenced sample consisted of PBMCs. All receptors derive from a man between 25 and 39 years old in good health and CMV-seropositive.

The chain has TRBV5-1 and TRBJ2-1; 7 nucleotides align to TRBD2. The CDR3 is 15 residues long. V dropped 4 bases and J dropped 3; count of bases not matched to a gene: 7. Germline loops: CDR1 SGHRS, CDR2 YFSETQ. CDR3 DNA sequence: TGCGCCAGCAGCGTCGTGGGGGAGGGCTACAATGAGCAGTTCTTC. Protein sequence: CASSVVGEGYNEQFF. Full variable domain (remainder filled in from reference TRBV5-1 and TRBJ2-1): KAGVTQTPRYLIKTRGQQVTLSCSPISGHRSVSWYQQTPGQGLQFLFEYFSETQRNKGNFPGRFSGRQFSNSRSEMNVSTLELGDSALYLCASSVVGEGYNEQFFGPGTRLTVL.

The table lists this clone with a few counts. This chain links TRBV4-2 with TRBJ2-1, with D perhaps matching TRBD1 (6 bases). Germline V gene data show CDR1 as LGHNA and CDR2 as YNFKEQ. Between the trimmed V and J ends, which lost 4 bases and 8 bases, there was a span of 15 bases. The CDR3 is 14 residues long. The CDR3 spells CASSPRSEGDEQFF. The CDR3 DNA sequence: TGTGCCAGCAGCCCGAGGAGCGAGGGGGATGAGCAGTTCTTC.

The chain links TRBV6-5 to TRBJ1-1, with unresolved D. The germline V gene has CDR1 MNHEY and CDR2 SVGAGI. The CDR3 loop spans 12 amino acids. V shed 6 bases and J shed 8 bases, with 13 bases lying between them. The CDR3 nucleotides are TGTGCCAGCAGCCGCCCTCACTTGGAAGCTTTCTTT. Amino acid sequence: CASSRPHLEAFF.

This clone showed up just a few times. The CDR3 sequence: CASSLVDRENTGELFF. CDR3 sequence (DNA): TGCGCCAGCAGCTTGGTGGACAGGGAGAACACCGGGGAGCTGTTTTTT. The chain joins TRBV5-1 to TRBJ2-2; the match to TRBD1 covers 8 bases. This CDR3 is built from 16 residues. J gave up 1 base and V 0 bases, and 2 bases lay outside the gene matches. Germline V gene lookup returns CDR1 SGHRS and CDR2 YFSETQ.

The rearrangement uses TRBV5-4 and TRBJ2-6; the D gene is possibly TRBD1 (6 bases). From germline, CDR1 is SGHNT and CDR2 YYREEE (reference sequence). Trimming cost V 2 bases and J 2 bases, with 8 bases left between them. This CDR3 is 15 amino acids long. CDR3 sequence reads: CASSLQGAGANVLTF. CDR3 bases: TGTGCCAGCAGCTTACAGGGTGCTGGGGCCAACGTCCTGACTTTC.

This chain links TRBV5-5 with TRBJ2-7; 7 bases align to TRBD2. The germline V gene has CDR1 SGHKS and CDR2 YYEKEE (reference sequence). The CDR3 spans 14 residues. The J segment lost 5 bases and the V segment lost 0 bases, leaving 5 bases of the junction unmatched. CDR3 sequence (DNA): TGTGCCAGCAGCTTGGGGCAGCGGGGCAACGAGCAGTACTTC. Encoded protein: CASSLGQRGNEQYF.

There are a few counts of this clone. This chain uses TRBV2 with TRBJ1-5; no definite D call. This CDR3 has 13 residues. V was pared by 0 bases and J by 13 bases, with 13 bases between. Germline values: CDR1 SNHLY, CDR2 FYNNEI. CDR3 in amino acids: CASSEALTLAQHF. The CDR3 nucleotides read TGTGCCAGCAGTGAAGCGCTTACATTGGCTCAGCATTTT.

The chain carries TRBV7-2 and TRBJ2-3; 7 nucleotides line up with TRBD1. Germline CDR1 is SGHTA and CDR2 is FQGNSA. The V and J ends lost 2 bases and 2 bases, in that order; junction bases with no gene match: 13. The CDR3 sequence is 18 residues long. CDR3 bases: TGTGCCAGCAGCTTACACCCCCCCGAGGACAGGTTCACAGATACGCAGTATTTT. Its translation: CASSLHPPEDRFTDTQYF.

The chain joins TRBV5-1 to TRBJ2-7, with TRBD1 identical over 9 bases. The CDR3 contains 14 residues. Germline trimming cut 0 bases from V and 7 bases from J; bases unmatched to any gene: 5. Per the germline V gene, CDR1 is SGHRS and CDR2 is YFSETQ. The CDR3 spells CASSLVQGAQEQYF. In nucleotides, the CDR3 is TGCGCCAGCAGCTTGGTACAGGGGGCGCAAGAGCAGTACTTC.

The J gene is TRBJ1-2, the V gene TRBV27; D is perhaps TRBD1 (5 bases). The V end lost 6 bases, the J end lost 6 bases, and 20 bases lay between the germline ends. The V gene's germline CDR1 is MNHEY and CDR2 SMNVEV (reference sequence). The CDR3 is 15 amino acids. The CDR3: CASSHTPTVTDGYTF. DNA of the CDR3: TGTGCCAGCAGCCATACCCCGACAGTAACGGATGGCTACACCTTC.

The chain has TRBV27 and TRBJ2-3, with 12 positions matching TRBD2. CDR3 length equals 16 residues. Germline CDR1 is MNHEY and CDR2 is SMNVEV (reference sequence). Trimming took 5 bases from V and 2 from J; bases not matched to a gene: 5. The CDR3 DNA reads as TGTGCCAGCAGTCCGGGACTAGCGGGCCACACAGATACGCAGTATTTT. This gives the protein CASSPGLAGHTDTQYF.

CDR3 loop: CASSRTANSNQPQHF. CDR3 sequence (DNA): TGTGCCAGTAGTCGGACAGCTAATAGCAATCAGCCCCAGCATTTT. The chain is built from TRBV19 and TRBJ1-5, with TRBD1 as a possible D gene (6 bases). Per the germline V gene, CDR1 is LNHDA and CDR2 is SQIVND (reference sequence). The CDR3 loop spans 15 amino acids. V dropped 5 bases and J dropped 0 bases, with 11 bases sitting between them.

In DNA form, the CDR3 reads TGTGCCAGCAGCTTAGGACTAGCGGGAGGCATTGGCACAGATACGCAGTATTTT. Its translation is CASSLGLAGGIGTDTQYF. This chain joins TRBV7-6 and TRBJ2-3, with 13 bases lining up with TRBD2. Germline CDR1 SGHVS, CDR2 FNYEAQ. The CDR3 is 18 residues long. J was trimmed by 1 base and V by 1 base; bases with no gene match: 5.

The chain links TRBV27 to TRBJ2-3; D gene unclear. CDR1 and CDR2 from the germline V gene are MNHEY and SMNVEV (reference sequence). The CDR3 extends over 17 amino acids. The V end was cut by 6 bases, the J end by 1 base, with 20 bases between. The CDR3 region is CASRTYTGEVGTDTQYF. The CDR3 DNA reads as TGTGCCAGCAGGACCTATACTGGAGAAGTCGGCACAGATACGCAGTATTTT.

V and J are TRBV29-1 and TRBJ1-1; no clear D. Trimming took off 7 bases at V and 1 base at J, with 13 bases between the two ends. This CDR3 comprises 13 residues. The germline V gene encodes CDR1 SQVTM and CDR2 ANQGSEA. DNA for the CDR3: TGCAGCGGGACTTCCATTGGGAACACTGAAGCTTTCTTT. This sequence encodes CSGTSIGNTEAFF.

This clone turned up a few times. The V gene is TRBV5-1, the J gene TRBJ2-3; 11 bases fit TRBD2. CDR3 length: 13 amino acids. Per germline, CDR1 SGHRS and CDR2 YFSETQ. V dropped 1 base and J dropped 10; count of bases not matched to a gene: 2. The CDR3 DNA reads TGCGCCAGCAGCTTGACTAGCGGGAGTGCGCAGTATTTT. Encoded protein: CASSLTSGSAQYF.

The rearrangement links TRBV15 to TRBJ2-3; TRBD2 matches 14 bases. Germline V CDR1 and CDR2: LNHNV, YYDKDF (reference sequence). The CDR3 is 16 amino acids. V trimming: 7 bases; J trimming: 4 bases; junction bases outside the gene matches: 7. DNA of the CDR3: TGTGCCACCACCCCCCAGGGACTAGCGGGAGCAGATACGCAGTATTTT. It specifies CATTPQGLAGADTQYF.

V gene TRBV28 combines with J gene TRBJ1-4; D is ambiguous. The CDR3 contains 12 residues. The V end lost 5 bases, the J end lost 4 bases, and 5 bases lay between the germline ends. Germline lookup yields CDR1 MDHEN and CDR2 SYDVKM. CDR3: CASSQFNEKLFF. In nucleotides, the CDR3 is TGTGCCAGCAGTCAATTTAATGAAAAACTGTTTTTT.

The chain employs TRBV2 and TRBJ2-5, with 8 bases matching TRBD2. The V segment lost 0 bases and the J segment 3 bases; nucleotides outside the gene matches: 12. This CDR3 region has 18 residues. Germline-derived CDR1 and CDR2 are SNHLY and FYNNEI. CDR3 sequence reads: CASSEAVFATSGEETQYF. The CDR3 coding sequence is TGTGCCAGCAGTGAAGCTGTGTTTGCCACTAGCGGTGAAGAGACCCAGTACTTC.

The chain joins TRBV19 to TRBJ2-7, with D tentatively TRBD2 (6 bases). Germline V lookup: CDR1 LNHDA, CDR2 SQIVND (reference sequence). The CDR3 is 13 residues long. The V end lost 4 bases, the J end lost 4 bases, and 11 bases lay between the germline ends. CDR3 loop: CASSRREWYEQYF. The CDR3 bases are TGTGCCAGTAGTAGGAGGGAGTGGTACGAGCAGTACTTC.